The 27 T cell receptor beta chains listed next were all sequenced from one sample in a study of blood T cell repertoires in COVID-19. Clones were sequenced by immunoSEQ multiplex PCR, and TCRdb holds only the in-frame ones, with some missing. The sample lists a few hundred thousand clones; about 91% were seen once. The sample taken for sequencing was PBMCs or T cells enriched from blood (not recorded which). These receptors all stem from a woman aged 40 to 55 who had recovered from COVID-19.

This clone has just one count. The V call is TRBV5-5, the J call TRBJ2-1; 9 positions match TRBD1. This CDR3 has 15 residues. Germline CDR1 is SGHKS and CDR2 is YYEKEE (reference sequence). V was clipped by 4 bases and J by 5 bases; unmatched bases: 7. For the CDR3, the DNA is TGTGCCAGCAGCCGGGGACAGGGAGGCCACAATGAGCAGTTCTTC. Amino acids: CASSRGQGGHNEQFF.

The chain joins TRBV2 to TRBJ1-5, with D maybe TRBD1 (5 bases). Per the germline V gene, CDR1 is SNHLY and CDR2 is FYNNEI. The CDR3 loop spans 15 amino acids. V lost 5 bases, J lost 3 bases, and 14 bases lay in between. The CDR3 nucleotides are TGTGCCAGCAGTCCCCCCAGGGTATACAATCAGCCCCAGCATTTT. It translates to CASSPPRVYNQPQHF.

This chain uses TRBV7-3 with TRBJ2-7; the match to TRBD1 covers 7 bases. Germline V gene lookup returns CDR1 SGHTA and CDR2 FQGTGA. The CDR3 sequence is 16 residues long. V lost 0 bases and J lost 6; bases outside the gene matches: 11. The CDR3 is CASSLTGTANQGEQYF. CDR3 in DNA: TGTGCCAGCAGCTTAACTGGGACAGCCAACCAGGGCGAGCAGTACTTC.

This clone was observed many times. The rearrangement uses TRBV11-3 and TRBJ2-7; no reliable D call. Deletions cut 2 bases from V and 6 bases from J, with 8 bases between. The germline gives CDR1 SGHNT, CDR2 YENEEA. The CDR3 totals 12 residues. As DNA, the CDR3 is TGTGCCAGCAGCTTAATTAGTGGCGAGCAGTACTTC. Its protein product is CASSLISGEQYF.

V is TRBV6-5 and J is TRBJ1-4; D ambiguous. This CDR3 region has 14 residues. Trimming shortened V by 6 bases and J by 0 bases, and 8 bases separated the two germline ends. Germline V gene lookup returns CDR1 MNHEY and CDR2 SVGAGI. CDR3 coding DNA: TGTGCCAGCAGCCCCACTCCAACTAATGAAAAACTGTTTTTT. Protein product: CASSPTPTNEKLFF.

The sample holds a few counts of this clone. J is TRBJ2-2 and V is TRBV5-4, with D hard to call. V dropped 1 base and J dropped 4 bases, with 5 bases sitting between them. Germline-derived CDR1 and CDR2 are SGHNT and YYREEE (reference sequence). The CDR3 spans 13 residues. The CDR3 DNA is TGTGCCAGCAGCTTGACTCGCACCGGGGAGCTGTTTTTT. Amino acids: CASSLTRTGELFF.

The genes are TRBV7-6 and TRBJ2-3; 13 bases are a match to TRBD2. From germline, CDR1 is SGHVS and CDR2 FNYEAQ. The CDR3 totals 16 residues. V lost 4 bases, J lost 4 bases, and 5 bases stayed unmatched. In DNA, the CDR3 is TGTGCCAGCAGCTCTAGACTAGCGGGAGGCGCAGATACGCAGTATTTT. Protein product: CASSSRLAGGADTQYF.

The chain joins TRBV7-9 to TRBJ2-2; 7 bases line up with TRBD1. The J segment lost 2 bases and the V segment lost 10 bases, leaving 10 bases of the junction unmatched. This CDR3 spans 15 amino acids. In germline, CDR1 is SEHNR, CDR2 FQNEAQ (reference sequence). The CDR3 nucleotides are TGTGCCATCCCGACAGGGTTTCTAAACACCGGGGAGCTGTTTTTT. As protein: CAIPTGFLNTGELFF.

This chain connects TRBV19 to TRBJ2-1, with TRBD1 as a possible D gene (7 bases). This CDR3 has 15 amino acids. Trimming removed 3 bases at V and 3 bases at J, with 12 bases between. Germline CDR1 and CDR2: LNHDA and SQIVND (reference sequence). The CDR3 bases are TGTGCCAGTAGTATGGAGGGACAGATCTACAATGAGCAGTTCTTC. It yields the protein CASSMEGQIYNEQFF.

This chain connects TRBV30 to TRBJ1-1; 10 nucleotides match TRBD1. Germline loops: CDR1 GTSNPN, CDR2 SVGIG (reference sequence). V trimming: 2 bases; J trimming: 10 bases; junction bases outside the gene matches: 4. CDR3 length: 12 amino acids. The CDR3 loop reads CAWSRTGGRAFF. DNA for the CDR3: TGTGCCTGGAGTAGGACAGGGGGAAGAGCTTTCTTT.

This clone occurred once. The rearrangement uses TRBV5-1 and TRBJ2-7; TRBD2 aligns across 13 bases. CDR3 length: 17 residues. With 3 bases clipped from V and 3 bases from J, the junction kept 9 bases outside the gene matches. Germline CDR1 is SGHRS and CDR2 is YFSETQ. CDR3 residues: CASSSGTSGNGVYEQYF. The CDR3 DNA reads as TGCGCCAGCAGCTCCGGGACTAGCGGGAATGGAGTCTACGAGCAGTACTTC.

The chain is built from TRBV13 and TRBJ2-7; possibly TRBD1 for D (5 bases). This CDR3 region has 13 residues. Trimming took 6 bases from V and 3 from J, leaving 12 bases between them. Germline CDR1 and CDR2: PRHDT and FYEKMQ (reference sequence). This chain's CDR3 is CASSQGYHYEQYF. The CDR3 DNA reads TGTGCCAGCAGTCAGGGTTATCACTACGAGCAGTACTTC.

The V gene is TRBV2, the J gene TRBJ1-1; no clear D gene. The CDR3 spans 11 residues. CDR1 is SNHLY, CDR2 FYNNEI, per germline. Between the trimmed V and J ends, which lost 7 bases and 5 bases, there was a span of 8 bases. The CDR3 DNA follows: TGTGCCAGCAAAACAGAAACTGAAGCTTTCTTT. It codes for CASKTETEAFF.

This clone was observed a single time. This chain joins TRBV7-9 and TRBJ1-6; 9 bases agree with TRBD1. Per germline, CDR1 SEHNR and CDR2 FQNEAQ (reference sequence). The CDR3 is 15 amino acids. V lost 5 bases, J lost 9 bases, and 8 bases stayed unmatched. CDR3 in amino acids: CASSPPGQGLSPLHF. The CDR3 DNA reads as TGTGCCAGCAGCCCACCGGGACAGGGACTTTCACCCCTCCACTTT.

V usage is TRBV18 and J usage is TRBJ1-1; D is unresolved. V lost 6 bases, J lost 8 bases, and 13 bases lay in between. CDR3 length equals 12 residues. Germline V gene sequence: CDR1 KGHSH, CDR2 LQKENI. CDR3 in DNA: TGTGCCAGCTCCAGAAGGAGCAGCGAAGCTTTCTTT. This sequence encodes CASSRRSSEAFF.

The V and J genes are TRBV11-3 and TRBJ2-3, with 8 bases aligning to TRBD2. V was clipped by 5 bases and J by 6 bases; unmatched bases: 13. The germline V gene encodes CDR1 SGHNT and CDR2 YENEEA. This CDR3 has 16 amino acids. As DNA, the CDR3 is TGTGCCAGCAGCCCCCAAGTCAGCGGGAGAGCGGATACGCAGTATTTT. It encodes CASSPQVSGRADTQYF.

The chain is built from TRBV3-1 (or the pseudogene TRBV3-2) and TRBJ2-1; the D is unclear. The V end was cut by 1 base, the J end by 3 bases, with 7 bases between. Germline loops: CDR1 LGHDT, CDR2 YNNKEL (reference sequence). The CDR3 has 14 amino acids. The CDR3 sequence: CASSQAGGYNEQFF. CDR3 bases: TGTGCCAGCAGCCAAGCGGGTGGCTACAATGAGCAGTTCTTC.

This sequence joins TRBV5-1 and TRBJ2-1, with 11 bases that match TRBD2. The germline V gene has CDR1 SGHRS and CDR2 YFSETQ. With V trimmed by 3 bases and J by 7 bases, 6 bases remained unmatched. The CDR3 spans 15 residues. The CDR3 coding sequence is TGCGCCAGCAGCTCCGGACTAGCGGGTAGTAATGAGCAGTTCTTC. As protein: CASSSGLAGSNEQFF.

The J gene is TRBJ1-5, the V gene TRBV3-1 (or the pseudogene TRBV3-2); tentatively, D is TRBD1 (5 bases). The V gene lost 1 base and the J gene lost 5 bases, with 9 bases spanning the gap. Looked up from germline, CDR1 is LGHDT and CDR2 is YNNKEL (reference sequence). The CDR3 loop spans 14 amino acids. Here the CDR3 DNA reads TGTGCCAGCAGCCAAGGGCAGGGCTATCAGCCCCAGCATTTT. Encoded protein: CASSQGQGYQPQHF.

CDR3 amino acids: CASSHGQGNNYGYTF. The CDR3 coding sequence is TGCGCCAGCAGCCATGGACAGGGAAACAACTATGGCTACACCTTC. The chain carries TRBV4-3 and TRBJ1-2, with 8 bases fitting TRBD1. The CDR3 is 15 residues long. The germline CDR1 and CDR2 sequences are LGHNA and YSLEER. Trimming cost V 3 bases and J 2 bases; bases outside gene matches: 5.

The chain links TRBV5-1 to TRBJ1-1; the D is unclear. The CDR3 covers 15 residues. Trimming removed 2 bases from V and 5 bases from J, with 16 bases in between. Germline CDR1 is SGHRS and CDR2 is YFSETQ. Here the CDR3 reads CASSFSPGGETEAFF. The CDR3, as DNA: TGCGCCAGCAGCTTTTCTCCAGGTGGGGAGACTGAAGCTTTCTTT.

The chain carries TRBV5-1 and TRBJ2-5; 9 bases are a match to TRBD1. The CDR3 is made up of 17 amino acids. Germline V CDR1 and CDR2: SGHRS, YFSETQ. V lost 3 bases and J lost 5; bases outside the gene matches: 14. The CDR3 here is CASSSFQGTGPAETQYF. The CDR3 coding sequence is TGCGCCAGCAGCTCCTTTCAGGGGACAGGGCCGGCTGAGACCCAGTACTTC.

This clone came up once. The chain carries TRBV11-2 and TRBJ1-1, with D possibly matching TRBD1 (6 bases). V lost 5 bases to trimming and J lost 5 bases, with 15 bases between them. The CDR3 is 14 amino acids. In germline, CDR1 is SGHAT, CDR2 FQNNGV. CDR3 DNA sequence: TGTGCCAGCAGCAAGCTGGGGGCGCGGACTGAAGCTTTCTTT. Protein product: CASSKLGARTEAFF.

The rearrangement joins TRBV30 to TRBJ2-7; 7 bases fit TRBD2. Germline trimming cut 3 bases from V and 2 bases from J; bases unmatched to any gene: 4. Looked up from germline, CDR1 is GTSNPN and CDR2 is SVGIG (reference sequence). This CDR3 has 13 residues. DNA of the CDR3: TGTGCCTGGAGGGGCGGGAGTGCCTACGAGCAGTACTTC. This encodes CAWRGGSAYEQYF.

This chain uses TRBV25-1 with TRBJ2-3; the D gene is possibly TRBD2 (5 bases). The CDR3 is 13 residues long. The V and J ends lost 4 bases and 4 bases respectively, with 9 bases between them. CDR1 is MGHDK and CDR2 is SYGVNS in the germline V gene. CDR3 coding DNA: TGTGCCAGCAGTGGAGAGGGCCCAGATACGCAGTATTTT. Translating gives CASSGEGPDTQYF.

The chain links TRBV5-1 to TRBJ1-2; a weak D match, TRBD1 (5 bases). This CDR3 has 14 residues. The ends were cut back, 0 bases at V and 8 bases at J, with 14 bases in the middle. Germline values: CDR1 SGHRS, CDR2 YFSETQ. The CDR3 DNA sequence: TGCGCCAGCAGCTTGGGCCAGGGCTATCGGGGCTACACCTTC. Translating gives CASSLGQGYRGYTF.

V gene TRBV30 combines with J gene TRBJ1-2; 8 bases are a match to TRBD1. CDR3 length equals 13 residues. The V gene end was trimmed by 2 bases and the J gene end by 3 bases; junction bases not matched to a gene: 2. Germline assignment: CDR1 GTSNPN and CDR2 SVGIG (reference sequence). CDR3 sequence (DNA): TGTGCCTGGAGTCTGACAGGGGACTATGGCTACACCTTC. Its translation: CAWSLTGDYGYTF.